This section outlines one T cell receptor (beta chain) sequence together with its context. This entry belongs to a study of glioma-infiltrating T cells after dendritic cell vaccination. Sequenced by immunoSEQ multiplex PCR; TCRdb stores in-frame clones only, minus some. The repertoire has some 100,000 clones, roughly three quarters of them found once; the top ten carry nearly 6%. V lost 9 bases, J lost 2 bases, and 3 bases stayed unmatched. The CDR3 sequence is 13 residues long. Germline assignment: CDR1 LNHDA and CDR2 SQIVND (reference sequence). V and J are TRBV19 and TRBJ2-1; 8 positions agree with TRBD2. The sample in question was blood, obtained before dendritic cell vaccination. The receptor's source is a human donor with glioblastoma. CDR3 residues: CARAGVTYNEQFF. The CDR3 DNA follows: TGTGCCAGAGCGGGAGTGACCTACAATGAGCAGTTCTTC.